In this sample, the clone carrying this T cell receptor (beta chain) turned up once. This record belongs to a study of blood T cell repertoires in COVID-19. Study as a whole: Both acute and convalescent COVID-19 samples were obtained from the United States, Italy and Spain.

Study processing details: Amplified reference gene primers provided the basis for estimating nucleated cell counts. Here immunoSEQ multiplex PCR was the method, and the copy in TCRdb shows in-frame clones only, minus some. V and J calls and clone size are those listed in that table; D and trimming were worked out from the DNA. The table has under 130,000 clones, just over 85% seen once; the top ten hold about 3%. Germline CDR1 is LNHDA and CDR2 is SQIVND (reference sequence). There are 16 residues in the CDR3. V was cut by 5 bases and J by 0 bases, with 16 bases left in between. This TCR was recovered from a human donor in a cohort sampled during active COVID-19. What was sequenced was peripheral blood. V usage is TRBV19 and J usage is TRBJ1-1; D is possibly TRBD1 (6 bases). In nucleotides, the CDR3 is TGTGCCAGTAGTCTACTCCAAACAGGGCTGAACACTGAAGCTTTCTTT. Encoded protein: CASSLLQTGLNTEAFF.